One sample yielded the 23 T cell receptor beta chains listed below, sequenced in a study of metastatic and nonmetastatic thyroid tumors. TCRdb re-called the PCR reads via MiXCR. The table lists about 21,000 clones, around a third of them singletons, with roughly an eighth in the top ten. Nobody among the patients had been given any treatment before thyroid surgery. Material: blood. All receptors come from a female donor with papillary thyroid cancer or a benign thyroid nodule (not recorded which). Some clones in this sample may be carry-over from other donors' samples.

This chain connects TRBV27 to TRBJ2-7; unclear D gene. V lost 8 bases and J 0 bases, leaving 20 bases between the germline ends. Germline CDR1 and CDR2: MNHEY and SMNVEV (reference sequence). CDR3 length: 16 residues. The CDR3 is CASGRPGRRDSYEQYF. CDR3 bases: TGTGCCAGCGGGCGGCCCGGACGAAGGGACTCCTACGAGCAGTACTTC.

This clone was counted only a few times. A much larger clone lies a single base off, so this may be a read error. The V call is TRBV4-2, the J call TRBJ2-1; D might be TRBD2 (5 bases). CDR3 length: 15 residues. CDR1 and CDR2 (germline): LGHNA, YNFKEQ. The CDR3 protein is CAGSQELVGVAEQFF. In nucleotides, the CDR3 is TGTGCCGGCAGCCAAGAACTAGTGGGAGTAGCTGAGCAGTTCTTC.

The chain carries TRBV20-1 and TRBJ1-1; 7 positions agree with TRBD1. CDR3 length: 13 amino acids. CDR1 DFQATT and CDR2 SNEGSKA come from the germline V gene (reference sequence). V was pared by 5 bases and J by 5 bases, with 8 bases of the junction left unmatched. CDR3 sequence reads: CSAPLTGRTEAFF. DNA of the CDR3: TGCAGTGCTCCCTTGACAGGGAGGACTGAAGCTTTCTTT.

The chain couples TRBV5-1 to TRBJ2-7, with D perhaps matching TRBD2 (7 bases). The CDR3 runs to 13 residues. CDR1 is SGHRS and CDR2 is YFSETQ in the germline V gene. V lost 3 bases and J lost 6, with 13 bases in between. The CDR3 nucleotides are TGCGCCAGCAGCTGGGCGGGGGCCGTCGAGCAGTACTTC. Its protein is CASSWAGAVEQYF.

This clone is classed as medium-sized. This chain connects TRBV6-2 or TRBV6-3 to TRBJ2-2; 8 bases are a match to TRBD1. The CDR3 is 17 amino acids. Germline V CDR1 and CDR2: MNHEY, SVGEGT. V gave up 5 bases and J gave up 4 bases; unmatched junction bases: 12. The CDR3 sequence: CASSPGTGGPGTGELFF. The CDR3 region has the DNA TGTGCCAGCAGTCCCGGGACAGGAGGGCCAGGCACCGGGGAGCTGTTTTTT.

For the CDR3, the DNA is TGTGCCAGCAGGAGCCTCGGGACAGGGCTTCACGAGCAGTACTTC. Its translation is CASRSLGTGLHEQYF. The V call is TRBV28, the J call TRBJ2-7, with 9 bases identical to TRBD1. In germline, CDR1 is MDHEN, CDR2 SYDVKM. V shed 6 bases, J shed 5 bases, and the junction held 11 bases outside the gene matches. The CDR3 length is 15 residues.

In its sample, this clone ranks as medium-sized. The chain combines TRBV6-1 with TRBJ2-7, with D possibly matching TRBD1 (5 bases). There are 13 residues in the CDR3. CDR1 and CDR2 from the germline V gene are MNHNS and SASEGT. Trimming removed 5 bases at V and 1 base at J, with 9 bases between. The DNA of the CDR3 is TGTGCCAGCAGTATGACAGCTTCCTACGAGCAGTACTTC. This gives the protein CASSMTASYEQYF.

This clone occurred many times. The chain combines TRBV7-2 with TRBJ1-5; 9 bases map to TRBD1. Germline V gene lookup returns CDR1 SGHTA and CDR2 FQGNSA. V was pared by 4 bases and J by 4 bases, with 5 bases of the junction left unmatched. The CDR3 has 15 residues. DNA for the CDR3: TGTGCCAGCAGCTCAGGGACAGGGTGGAATCAGCCCCAGCATTTT. It is translated as CASSSGTGWNQPQHF.

Many counts were recorded for this clone. The chain joins TRBV7-8 to TRBJ1-5; D is unresolved. The CDR3 spans 14 residues. The germline V gene encodes CDR1 SGHVS and CDR2 FQNEAQ. V gave up 5 bases and J gave up 1 base, with 9 bases separating them. The CDR3 loop reads CASSKEISNQPQHF. Written as DNA, the CDR3 is TGTGCCAGCAGCAAAGAAATAAGCAATCAGCCCCAGCATTTT.

In its sample, this clone is medium-sized. This chain joins TRBV20-1 and TRBJ2-7; 8 bases fit TRBD2. V was clipped by 5 bases and J by 2 bases; unmatched bases: 8. This CDR3 is built from 14 residues. CDR1 and CDR2 from the germline V gene are DFQATT and SNEGSKA (reference sequence). The CDR3 sequence is CSALFIGGAYEQYF. CDR3 nucleotide sequence: TGCAGTGCTCTCTTCATCGGGGGGGCCTACGAGCAGTACTTC.

This clone was seen at least ten times. The chain couples TRBV6-1 to TRBJ1-4; D remains ambiguous. CDR3 length: 14 residues. Trimming removed 5 bases from V and 0 bases from J, with 7 bases in between. The germline V gene has CDR1 MNHNS and CDR2 SASEGT. DNA of the CDR3: TGTGCCAGCAGTTCAGCCACAACTAATGAAAAACTGTTTTTT. It encodes CASSSATTNEKLFF.

In this sample, this clone turned up a few times. The V and J genes are TRBV27 and TRBJ2-7; the match to TRBD1 covers 10 bases. Germline V CDR1 and CDR2: MNHEY, SMNVEV (reference sequence). CDR3 size: 15 residues. V trimming: 1 base; J trimming: 6 bases; junction bases outside the gene matches: 6. The CDR3 sequence: CASSLFGTGVGEQYF. CDR3 coding DNA: TGTGCCAGCAGTTTATTCGGGACAGGGGTTGGCGAGCAGTACTTC.

This clone was picked up many times. J is TRBJ1-2 and V is TRBV7-9; the D gene is possibly TRBD1 (6 bases). The CDR3 runs to 13 residues. The V gene's germline CDR1 is SEHNR and CDR2 FQNEAQ (reference sequence). V gave up 5 bases and J gave up 3 bases, with 10 bases separating them. CDR3 residues: CASSRGGDYGYTF. CDR3 DNA: TGTGCCAGCAGCCGAGGGGGGGACTATGGCTACACCTTC.

This clone was seen at least ten times. The chain carries TRBV4-1 and TRBJ2-1, with 10 bases that match TRBD2. From germline, CDR1 is MGHRA and CDR2 YSYEKL. With 2 bases clipped from V and 6 bases from J, the junction kept 4 bases outside the gene matches. This CDR3 region has 15 residues. Here the CDR3 DNA reads TGCGCCAGCAGCCAAAGGACTAGCGGAGGCAATGAGCAGTTCTTC. It codes for CASSQRTSGGNEQFF.

The sample holds many counts of this clone. V usage is TRBV11-2 and J usage is TRBJ1-1, with 9 bases identical to TRBD1. The V segment lost 7 bases and the J segment 4 bases; nucleotides outside the gene matches: 16. Germline CDR1 and CDR2: SGHAT and FQNNGV. The CDR3 sequence is 17 residues long. CDR3: CASILSPGQGRSTEAFF. The DNA for the CDR3 is TGTGCCAGCATCCTTAGTCCGGGACAGGGACGGAGCACTGAAGCTTTCTTT.

This clone was counted only a few times. The chain recombines TRBV5-1 with TRBJ2-5; D possibly corresponds to TRBD1 (5 bases). Germline assignment: CDR1 SGHRS and CDR2 YFSETQ. Trimming took off 5 bases at V and 5 bases at J, with 16 bases between the two ends. This CDR3 has 14 residues. CDR3 loop: CASRSQGSWETQYF. CDR3 DNA: TGCGCCAGCAGGTCTCAGGGATCGTGGGAGACCCAGTACTTC.

The rearrangement uses TRBV19 and TRBJ2-1; tentatively, D is TRBD1 (6 bases). Germline CDR1 LNHDA, CDR2 SQIVND (reference sequence). V lost 5 bases, J lost 6 bases, and 11 bases lay in between. CDR3 length equals 13 residues. The CDR3 bases are TGTGCCAGTAGTCCCCGGACAGTCAATGAGCAGTTCTTC. Translation gives CASSPRTVNEQFF.

There are a few counts of this clone. This chain joins TRBV13 and TRBJ2-3, with 9 bases aligning to TRBD2. Unmatched junction bases numbered 11, after V lost 5 bases and J lost 5 bases. The CDR3 is 16 residues long. The V gene's germline CDR1 is PRHDT and CDR2 FYEKMQ (reference sequence). DNA for the CDR3: TGTGCCAGCAGCCCCACCCGCGGGGGGGATCAAGATACGCAGTATTTT. Translating gives CASSPTRGGDQDTQYF.

The V call is TRBV7-8, the J call TRBJ1-3, with D maybe TRBD1 (5 bases). V was trimmed by 4 bases and J by 0 bases, leaving 16 bases between them. Germline loops: CDR1 SGHVS, CDR2 FQNEAQ. CDR3 length: 17 amino acids. The CDR3 coding sequence is TGTGCCAGCAGCTACGGACGCGGGACCGGCTCTGGAAACACCATATATTTT. Translated: CASSYGRGTGSGNTIYF. The variable domain in full, completed from reference TRBV7-8 and TRBJ1-3, reads GAGVSQSPRYKVAKRGQDVALRCDPISGHVSLFWYQQALGQGPEFLTYFQNEAQLDKSGLPSDRFFAERPEGSVSTLKIQRTQQEDSAVYLCASSYGRGTGSGNTIYFGEGSWLTVV.

This clone is termed medium-sized (0.01 to 0.1%). The chain uses TRBV4-1 and TRBJ2-7, with a possible D match to TRBD2 (5 bases). CDR3 size: 13 residues. Germline V lookup: CDR1 MGHRA, CDR2 YSYEKL. V gave up 2 bases and J gave up 3 bases, with 8 bases separating them. For the CDR3, the DNA is TGCGCCAGCAGCCAACCCCGGGGCTACGAGCAGTACTTC. Amino acids: CASSQPRGYEQYF.

The rearrangement links TRBV19 to TRBJ2-2; 15 bases line up with TRBD2. V shed 6 bases and J 7 bases; nucleotides not matched to a gene: 15. The CDR3 extends over 19 amino acids. Germline V gene sequence: CDR1 LNHDA, CDR2 SQIVND (reference sequence). The CDR3 sequence is CASRRLGLAGGKGDGELFF. CDR3 DNA sequence: TGTGCCAGTAGGAGACTAGGACTAGCGGGAGGGAAAGGGGACGGGGAGCTGTTTTTT.

This clone is termed medium-sized. This chain uses TRBV20-1 with TRBJ1-6, with unresolved D. In germline, CDR1 is DFQATT, CDR2 SNEGSKA (reference sequence). CDR3 length: 17 residues. V was clipped by 0 bases and J by 9 bases, with 21 bases between them. The CDR3 coding sequence is TGCAGTGCTAGAGATTTACGGCCTACCGTCCTCGGTTCACCCCTCCACTTT. This sequence encodes CSARDLRPTVLGSPLHF.

This clone is medium-sized in the sample. The J gene is TRBJ2-7, the V gene TRBV11-2, with D possibly matching TRBD2 (6 bases). This CDR3 is 13 amino acids long. Trimming pared 8 bases from V and 5 bases from J, leaving 16 bases between. Germline V gene sequence: CDR1 SGHAT, CDR2 FQNNGV. The CDR3 coding sequence is TGTGCCAGCCATCAGCTCGGCGGGAACGAGCAGTACTTC. Its protein is CASHQLGGNEQYF.